This T cell receptor (beta chain) came from a study of T cells in Graves' hyperthyroidism and ophthalmopathy. Study results and caveats: The model identified upcoming ophthalmopathy a median about 6.5 months ahead of onset. Blood samples included most of the expanded thyroid clonotypes exceeding 0.001.

The source material, RNA transcripts, was used to amplify TCR beta CDR3 regions. With the HTBI primer set, the TCR CDR3 went through a first round of RT-PCR. One entry per CDR3 protein, called by TCRdb with MiXCR from the multiplex PCR reads. The table has around 340,000 distinct CDR3 sequences, roughly 17% seen once. It was considered stable Graves' hyperthyroidism when ophthalmopathy did not progress within 18 months. Clinical symptoms, serum thyroxine and TRAb, thyroid ultrasound and orbital computed tomography together formed the diagnostic basis. This clonotype was seen many times. Antigen: not known. The source material was blood. The source is a man under 40 with Graves' hyperthyroidism.

The CDR3 loop reads CASRHDSGVSPLHF. CDR3 DNA: TGTGCCAGCAGACACGACAGTGGAGTCTCACCCCTCCACTTT. This chain connects TRBV27 to TRBJ1-6; D may be TRBD1 (5 bases). Germline assignment: CDR1 MNHEY and CDR2 SMNVEV (reference sequence). The CDR3 loop spans 14 amino acids. V was clipped by 6 bases and J by 10 bases, with 16 bases between them.